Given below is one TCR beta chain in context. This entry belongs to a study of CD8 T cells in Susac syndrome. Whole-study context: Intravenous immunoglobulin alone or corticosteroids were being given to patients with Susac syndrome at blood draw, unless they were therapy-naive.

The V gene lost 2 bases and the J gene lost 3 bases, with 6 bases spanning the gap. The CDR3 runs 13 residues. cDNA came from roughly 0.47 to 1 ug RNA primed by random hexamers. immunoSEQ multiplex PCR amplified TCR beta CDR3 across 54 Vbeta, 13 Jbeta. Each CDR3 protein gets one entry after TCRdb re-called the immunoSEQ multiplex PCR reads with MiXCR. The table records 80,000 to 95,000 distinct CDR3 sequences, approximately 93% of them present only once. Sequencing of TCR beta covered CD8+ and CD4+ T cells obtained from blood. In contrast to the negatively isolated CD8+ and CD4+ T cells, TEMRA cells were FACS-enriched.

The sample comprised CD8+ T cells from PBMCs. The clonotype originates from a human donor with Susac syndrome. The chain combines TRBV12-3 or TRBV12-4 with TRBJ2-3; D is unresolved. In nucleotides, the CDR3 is TGTGCCAGCAGTTTATACCGGACAGATACGCAGTATTTT. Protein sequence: CASSLYRTDTQYF.